The rows below give T cell receptor beta chains drawn from one sample of a study of blood T cell repertoires in COVID-19. Generated by immunoSEQ multiplex PCR, the TCRdb table keeps only in-frame clones and is missing some. The repertoire holds tens of thousands of clones, with around nine tenths as singletons. Material: peripheral blood. These receptors were taken from a human donor in a cohort sampled during active COVID-19. The conserved cysteine and the conserved F or W are not part of the CDR3 here.

v_call cdr3_aa
TRBV7-2 ASSPKRGVADTQY
TRBV6-5 ASSYRGATPGELF
TRBV4-3 ASSQELVGGPSQY
TRBV2 ASSNLQGRDTQY
TRBV4-1 ASSPYSGTILNEQF
TRBV5-1 ASTPGAGGNIGY
TRBV9 ASSVGLPPAYEQY
TRBV6-5 ASSSINRRVNTEAF
TRBV30 AWSIHSNQPQH
TRBV29-1 STARTGLNTEAF
TRBV7-9 ASSWTLYEQY
TRBV4-1 ASSPDRGGMGNQPQH
TRBV18 ASSPNRDTEAF
TRBV30 AWGEGGADTQY
TRBV20-1 SASTPGTQY
TRBV11-2 ASSRPTGAYGYT
TRBV4-1 ASSQDHGRGLTNTGELF
TRBV7-2 ASSLESGGAHEQY
TRBV11-2 ASSLGRSTDTQY
TRBV7-9 ASSSGQGSPQETQY
TRBV7-3 ASSLTGGQDTEAF
TRBV29-1 SVEDRQGADTQY
TRBV7-2 ASGGGYEQY
TRBV2 ASSENRSGNTIY
TRBV7-7 ASSLHRGRLETQY
TRBV27 ASSSDRRNIQY
TRBV5-1 ASSKGQGARTEAF
TRBV10-3 AISEVVTGELF
TRBV11-2 ASSLIPAGGTDTQY
TRBV4-2 ASSQRTGNYGYT
TRBV30 AWGLAGTYEQY
TRBV11-1 ASSFSQKETQY
TRBV29-1 SVKEQGAGYGYT
TRBV27 ASSLVGGDSPLH